The 26 T cell receptor beta chains below come from one sample, sequenced in a study of T cell responses to AZD1222 COVID-19 vaccine. Generated by immunoSEQ multiplex PCR, the TCRdb table keeps only in-frame clones and is missing some. This sample has approximately 170,000 clones, with 92% found just once. Sequencing used peripheral blood, obtained on day 0 of AZD1222 vaccination. Every receptor here comes from an adult in good health.

This chain uses TRBV19 with TRBJ2-7; 7 positions match TRBD1. V dropped 1 base and J dropped 2; count of bases not matched to a gene: 2. CDR3 length equals 14 residues. Germline CDR1 reads LNHDA; CDR2 reads SQIVND (reference sequence). The CDR3 DNA reads as TGTGCCAGTAGTATAGGTGGGACAGCCTACGAGCAGTACTTC. Its translation: CASSIGGTAYEQYF.

The rearrangement uses TRBV19 and TRBJ1-1, with D tentatively TRBD1 (6 bases). Trimming left V 5 bases short and J 1 base short, with 8 bases between. CDR3 length: 13 amino acids. The germline gives CDR1 LNHDA, CDR2 SQIVND (reference sequence). In nucleotides, the CDR3 is TGTGCCAGTAGTCGGGACACGAACACTGAAGCTTTCTTT. Encoded protein: CASSRDTNTEAFF.

V gene TRBV11-3 combines with J gene TRBJ2-2, with 11 bases aligning to TRBD2. CDR1 is SGHNT, CDR2 YENEEA, per germline. Losses at the gene ends were 5 bases for V and 7 bases for J; bases not matched to a gene: 18. The CDR3 contains 19 residues. CDR3 coding DNA: TGTGCCAGCAGCCCCCGAGGAGGACTAGCGGGCTCCCTGGGCGGGGAGCTGTTTTTT. Residues: CASSPRGGLAGSLGGELFF.

This chain connects TRBV12-2 to TRBJ1-2; the listed D gene, TRBD1, was not tested against the DNA. TRBV12-2 represents a pseudogene. CDR3 length: 15 residues. CDR3 coding DNA: TGTGCAAGTCGCTTACTTCCAGTTTCCTCCTATGGCTACACCTTC. Protein product: CASRLLPVSSYGYTF.

The chain has TRBV5-1 and TRBJ2-3, with D unclear. The CDR3 runs to 14 residues. Germline CDR1 and CDR2: SGHRS and YFSETQ. V lost 1 base and J lost 6, with 12 bases in between. The CDR3 loop reads CASSLTTPEDTQYF. CDR3 nucleotides: TGCGCCAGCAGCTTGACCACTCCCGAGGATACGCAGTATTTT.

The rearrangement joins TRBV6-5 to TRBJ2-7; D is perhaps TRBD1 (6 bases). CDR3 length equals 15 residues. Germline CDR1 and CDR2: MNHEY and SVGAGI. The V and J ends lost 2 bases and 4 bases respectively, with 15 bases between them. This CDR3 is CASSYPRRGSYEQYF. The CDR3 nucleotides read TGTGCCAGCAGTTACCCCCGTAGGGGGTCTTACGAGCAGTACTTC.

J is TRBJ1-2 and V is TRBV6-2 or TRBV6-3; 7 nucleotides match TRBD1. In germline, CDR1 is MNHEY, CDR2 SVGEGT. V shed 0 bases and J 7 bases; nucleotides not matched to a gene: 5. CDR3 length equals 14 residues. The CDR3 nucleotides are TGTGCCAGCAGTTACTCAAGGGGGCTCTCTGGCTACACCTTC. It yields the protein CASSYSRGLSGYTF.

The chain couples TRBV14 to TRBJ1-2, with D hard to call. V was trimmed by 1 base and J by 1 base, leaving 13 bases between them. The CDR3 has 16 residues. The V gene's germline CDR1 is SGHDN and CDR2 FVKESK. Here the CDR3 reads CASSQAGMPINYGYTF. The CDR3 nucleotides are TGTGCCAGCAGCCAAGCGGGCATGCCAATTAACTATGGCTACACCTTC.

V gene TRBV6-5 combines with J gene TRBJ1-3; tentative D call: TRBD1 (5 bases). The CDR3 length is 14 residues. Trimming took 2 bases from V and 2 from J, leaving 7 bases between them. The germline gives CDR1 MNHEY, CDR2 SVGAGI. As DNA, the CDR3 is TGTGCCAGCAGTTACGGGACTGCTGGAAACACCATATATTTT. It specifies CASSYGTAGNTIYF.

The chain joins TRBV11-2 to TRBJ1-1, with D hard to call. The CDR3 runs 12 residues. CDR1 SGHAT and CDR2 FQNNGV come from the germline V gene. The V end lost 4 bases, the J end lost 8 bases, and 11 bases lay between the germline ends. The chain's CDR3 is CASSYRTSEAFF. DNA of the CDR3: TGTGCCAGCAGCTACAGAACTTCGGAAGCTTTCTTT.

The V and J genes are TRBV19 and TRBJ1-2; 11 nucleotides align to TRBD1. V gave up 4 bases and J gave up 5 bases; unmatched junction bases: 6. Germline assignment: CDR1 LNHDA and CDR2 SQIVND (reference sequence). The CDR3 runs 15 residues. In DNA form, the CDR3 reads TGTGCCAGTAGTACCCCGGGACAGGGGGAATATGGCTACACCTTC. Translation: CASSTPGQGEYGYTF.

The CDR3 sequence: CASSQDETARKGYTF. The CDR3 bases are TGCGCCAGCAGCCAAGATGAAACAGCGAGGAAGGGCTACACCTTC. The gene calls are TRBV4-1 and TRBJ1-2; D call uncertain. Between the trimmed V and J ends, which lost 0 bases and 8 bases, there was a span of 16 bases. Germline CDR1 is MGHRA and CDR2 is YSYEKL. There are 15 residues in the CDR3.

Comment on this clone: The sample holds other DNA sequences that translate to the same CDR3. V is TRBV7-2 and J is TRBJ1-1; D unclear. Germline CDR1 is SGHTA and CDR2 is FQGNSA. The CDR3 length is 15 residues. V was shortened by 0 bases and J by 0 bases, with 8 bases between the two germline ends. The chain's CDR3 is CASSLAGQMNTEAFF. The CDR3 DNA follows: TGTGCCAGCAGCTTAGCAGGGCAAATGAACACTGAAGCTTTCTTT.

V usage is TRBV7-9 and J usage is TRBJ1-1; TRBD1 is a possible D gene (5 bases). This CDR3 spans 15 amino acids. Between the trimmed V and J ends, which lost 3 bases and 0 bases, there was a span of 11 bases. Germline V gene sequence: CDR1 SEHNR, CDR2 FQNEAQ (reference sequence). The CDR3 here is CASSFSAGVNTEAFF. In DNA, the CDR3 is TGTGCCAGCAGCTTTTCGGCGGGGGTGAACACTGAAGCTTTCTTT.

J is TRBJ2-7 and V is TRBV6-1; D is uncertain. Trimming pared 5 bases from V and 0 bases from J, leaving 11 bases between. The CDR3 consists of 14 residues. The germline CDR1 and CDR2 sequences are MNHNS and SASEGT. CDR3 amino acids: CASSFAPSSYEQYF. In nucleotides, the CDR3 is TGTGCCAGCAGTTTCGCCCCCAGCTCCTACGAGCAGTACTTC.

V usage is TRBV7-9 and J usage is TRBJ1-3, with 7 positions matching TRBD1. The CDR3 covers 14 residues. Germline CDR1 and CDR2: SEHNR and FQNEAQ (reference sequence). V lost 6 bases, J lost 3 bases, and 5 bases stayed unmatched. CDR3 in amino acids: CASRLQGLGNTIYF. The DNA of the CDR3 is TGTGCCAGCAGATTACAGGGGCTTGGAAACACCATATATTTT.

The rearrangement uses TRBV6-5 and TRBJ1-6; unclear D gene. The CDR3 length is 16 residues. Germline V CDR1 and CDR2: MNHEY, SVGAGI. Between the trimmed V and J ends, which lost 2 bases and 1 base, there was a span of 9 bases. The CDR3 DNA reads as TGTGCCAGCAGTTACAGGGTTTTATCCTATAATTCACCCCTCCACTTT. This gives the protein CASSYRVLSYNSPLHF.

The chain employs TRBV11-2 and TRBJ2-3, with D perhaps TRBD1 (6 bases). Germline V gene lookup returns CDR1 SGHAT and CDR2 FQNNGV. The V and J ends lost 5 bases and 7 bases respectively, with 19 bases between them. CDR3 length equals 15 residues. CDR3 DNA sequence: TGTGCCAGCAGCCGGGACACACAATCGCTTCATACGCAGTATTTT. Its translation: CASSRDTQSLHTQYF.

The chain has TRBV2 and TRBJ2-3; 8 bases map to TRBD2. The CDR3 runs to 15 residues. V lost 4 bases and J lost 2; bases outside the gene matches: 5. The germline CDR1 and CDR2 sequences are SNHLY and FYNNEI. Written as DNA, the CDR3 is TGTGCCAGCAGTGCTACTAGCGGATTCACAGATACGCAGTATTTT. This codes for CASSATSGFTDTQYF.

The chain links TRBV5-1 to TRBJ2-1; 8 positions match TRBD2. Germline assignment: CDR1 SGHRS and CDR2 YFSETQ. V shed 5 bases, J shed 0 bases, and the junction held 7 bases outside the gene matches. The CDR3 runs 16 residues. This CDR3 is CASRVYSGNSYNEQFF. The CDR3 bases are TGCGCCAGCAGGGTCTATAGCGGGAACTCCTACAATGAGCAGTTCTTC.

The chain joins TRBV9 to TRBJ2-7; maybe TRBD1 (6 bases). The length of the CDR3 is 17 residues. Germline lookup yields CDR1 SGDLS and CDR2 YYNGEE. V was clipped by 0 bases and J by 0 bases, with 16 bases between them. The CDR3 sequence is CASSVGHRDMNSYEQYF. The CDR3 DNA follows: TGTGCCAGCAGCGTAGGCCACCGGGACATGAACTCCTACGAGCAGTACTTC.

This clone came up once. The chain carries TRBV5-1 and TRBJ2-3; 12 bases map to TRBD2. This CDR3 contains 16 residues. Germline V gene lookup returns CDR1 SGHRS and CDR2 YFSETQ. V trimming: 5 bases; J trimming: 5 bases; junction bases outside the gene matches: 9. The CDR3 protein is CASRPSGGAGEDTQYF. The CDR3 region has the DNA TGCGCCAGCAGACCTAGCGGGGGGGCCGGGGAAGATACGCAGTATTTT.

In DNA form, the CDR3 reads TGTGCCAGCTCACCCTCGGTAGAGGGGAGCGAAGCTTTCTTT. Translated: CASSPSVEGSEAFF. J is TRBJ1-1 and V is TRBV18; perhaps TRBD1 as D (5 bases). The V gene's germline CDR1 is KGHSH and CDR2 LQKENI. The CDR3 runs to 14 residues. Trimming removed 3 bases from V and 8 bases from J, with 16 bases in between.

The chain has TRBV9 and TRBJ2-3; no reliable D call. From germline, CDR1 is SGDLS and CDR2 YYNGEE. Trimming pared 0 bases from V and 1 base from J, leaving 3 bases between. This CDR3 has 13 amino acids. CDR3 nucleotide sequence: TGTGCCAGCAGCGTAGATGGCACAGATACGCAGTATTTT. Encoded protein: CASSVDGTDTQYF.

This sequence joins TRBV6-5 and TRBJ1-6; 9 nucleotides align to TRBD1. Germline CDR1 reads MNHEY; CDR2 reads SVGAGI. V shed 5 bases, J shed 9 bases, and the junction held 2 bases outside the gene matches. This CDR3 comprises 13 residues. The CDR3 sequence is CASSPDRGSPLHF. The CDR3 DNA is TGTGCCAGCAGTCCGGACAGGGGTTCACCCCTCCACTTT.

The V gene is TRBV27, the J gene TRBJ2-7; 11 bases align to TRBD2. With 3 bases clipped from V and 3 bases from J, the junction kept 4 bases outside the gene matches. The CDR3 is 15 residues long. The germline gives CDR1 MNHEY, CDR2 SMNVEV (reference sequence). The CDR3 region is CASSFTSGSIYEQYF. As DNA, the CDR3 is TGTGCCAGCAGTTTTACTAGCGGGAGTATCTACGAGCAGTACTTC.